This TCR beta chain stems from a study of T cells expressing NK-cell markers. General study findings and limits: Several donors had dominant NKG2C+ clonotypes that comprised roughly 1.0-8% of their CD8+ T cells.

In generating TCR beta cDNA, 5'RACE template switching with UMIs was used. TCRdb processed the 5' RACE reads again and assigns one entry to each CDR3 protein, with no DNA. This listing includes fewer than 300,000 distinct CDR3 sequences. This CDR3 is built from 17 residues. Of note for this clonotype: Its cognate antigen is unknown.

The V and J genes are TRBV12-3 or TRBV12-4 and TRBJ1-3; TCRdb calls TRBD1, which cannot be checked without DNA. The sample taken for sequencing was blood T cells: a sorted CD56 or NKG2C T cell subset, CD4+ or CD8+ T cells, or bulk PBMC T cells (not recorded which). The receptor's source is a woman aged 18 to 69 in good health. The CDR3 protein is CASSPWGDRAAGNTIYF.